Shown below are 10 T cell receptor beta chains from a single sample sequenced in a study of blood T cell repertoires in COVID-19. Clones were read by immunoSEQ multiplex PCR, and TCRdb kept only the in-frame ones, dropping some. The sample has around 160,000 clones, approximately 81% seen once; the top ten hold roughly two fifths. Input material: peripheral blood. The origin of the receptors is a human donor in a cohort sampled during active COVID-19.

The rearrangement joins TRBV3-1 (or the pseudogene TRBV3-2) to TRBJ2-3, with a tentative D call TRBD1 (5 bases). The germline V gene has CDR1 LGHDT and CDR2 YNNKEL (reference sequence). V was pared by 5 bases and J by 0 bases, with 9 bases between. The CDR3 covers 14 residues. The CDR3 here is CASSDSPSTDTQYF. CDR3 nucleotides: TGTGCCAGCAGCGACAGCCCGAGCACAGATACGCAGTATTTT.

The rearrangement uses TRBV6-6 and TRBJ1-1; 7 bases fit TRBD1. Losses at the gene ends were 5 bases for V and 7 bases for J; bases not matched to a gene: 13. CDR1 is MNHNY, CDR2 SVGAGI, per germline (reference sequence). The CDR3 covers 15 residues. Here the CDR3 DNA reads TGTGCCAGCAGTGGATCGACAGGGAACGAAAATGAAGCTTTCTTT. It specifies CASSGSTGNENEAFF.

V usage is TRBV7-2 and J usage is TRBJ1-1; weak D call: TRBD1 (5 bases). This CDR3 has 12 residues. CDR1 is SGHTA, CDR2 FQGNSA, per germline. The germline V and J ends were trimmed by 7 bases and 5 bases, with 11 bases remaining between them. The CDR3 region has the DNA TGTGCCAGCAACTCAGGGAGGACTGAAGCTTTCTTT. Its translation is CASNSGRTEAFF.

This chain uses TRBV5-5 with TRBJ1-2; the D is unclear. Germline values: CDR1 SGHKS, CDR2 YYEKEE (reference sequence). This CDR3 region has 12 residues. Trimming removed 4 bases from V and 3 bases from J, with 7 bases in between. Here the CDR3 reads CASSGDYYGYTF. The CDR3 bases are TGTGCCAGCAGCGGTGACTACTATGGCTACACCTTC.

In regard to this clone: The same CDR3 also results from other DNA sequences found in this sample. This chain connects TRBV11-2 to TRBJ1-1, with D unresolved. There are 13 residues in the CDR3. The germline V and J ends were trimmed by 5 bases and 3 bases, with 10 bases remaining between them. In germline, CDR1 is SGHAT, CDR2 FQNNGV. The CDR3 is CASSLREDTEAFF. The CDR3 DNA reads TGTGCCAGCAGCCTCCGGGAGGACACTGAAGCTTTCTTT.

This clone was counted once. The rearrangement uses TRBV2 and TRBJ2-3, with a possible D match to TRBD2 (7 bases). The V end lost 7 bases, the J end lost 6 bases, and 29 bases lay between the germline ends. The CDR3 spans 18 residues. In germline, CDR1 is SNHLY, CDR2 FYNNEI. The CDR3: CASKPPGRGGPGGDTQYF. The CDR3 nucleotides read TGTGCCAGCAAGCCCCCTGGGAGGGGGGGGCCAGGAGGTGATACGCAGTATTTT.

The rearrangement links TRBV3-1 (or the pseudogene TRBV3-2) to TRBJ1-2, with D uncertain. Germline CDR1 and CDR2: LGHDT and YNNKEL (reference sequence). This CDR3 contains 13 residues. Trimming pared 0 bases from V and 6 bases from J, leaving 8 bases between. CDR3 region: CASSQDGEHGYTF. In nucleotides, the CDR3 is TGTGCCAGCAGCCAAGACGGAGAACATGGCTACACCTTC.

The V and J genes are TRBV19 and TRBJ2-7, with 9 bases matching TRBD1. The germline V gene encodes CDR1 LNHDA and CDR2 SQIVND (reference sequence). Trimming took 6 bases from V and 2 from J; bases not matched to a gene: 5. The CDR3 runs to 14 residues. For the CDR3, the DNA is TGTGCCAGTAGAAAAGGACAGGGGACCTACGAGCAGTACTTC. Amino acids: CASRKGQGTYEQYF. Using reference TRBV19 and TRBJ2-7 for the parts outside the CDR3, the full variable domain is DGGITQSPKYLFRKEGQNVTLSCEQNLNHDAMYWYRQDPGQGLRLIYYSQIVNDFQKGDIAEGYSVSREKKESFPLTVTSAQKNPTAFYLCASRKGQGTYEQYFGPGTRLTVT.

The CDR3 loop reads CASSLSPSLSYEQYF. In DNA form, the CDR3 reads TGTGCCAGCAGCTTAAGCCCTAGCTTAAGCTACGAGCAGTACTTC. The rearrangement uses TRBV7-2 and TRBJ2-7; D is possibly TRBD2 (5 bases). V was shortened by 2 bases and J by 3 bases, with 14 bases between the two germline ends. Germline lookup yields CDR1 SGHTA and CDR2 FQGNSA. This CDR3 spans 15 amino acids.

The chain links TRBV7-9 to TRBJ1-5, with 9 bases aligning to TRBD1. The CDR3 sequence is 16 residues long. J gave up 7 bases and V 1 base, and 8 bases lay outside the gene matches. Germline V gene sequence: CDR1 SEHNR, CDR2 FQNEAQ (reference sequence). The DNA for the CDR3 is TGTGCCAGCAGCTTAGGGGCCGGGACAGGGCAGCAGCCCCAGCATTTT. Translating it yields CASSLGAGTGQQPQHF.